In its sample, the clone carrying this T cell receptor beta chain was seen a few times. The data belong to a study of cytotoxic CD8 clonotypes in ibrutinib-treated CLL. Deletions cut 10 bases from V and 6 bases from J, with 10 bases between. CDR3 length: 10 amino acids. Looked up from germline, CDR1 is SNHLY and CDR2 is FYNNEI. Generated by immunoSEQ multiplex PCR, the TCRdb table keeps only in-frame clones and is missing some. The sample has 250,000 or so clones, under 80% seen once; the top ten hold just over 15%. This sequence was found in a human donor with chronic lymphocytic leukemia. This sample comprised PBMCs, obtained after 24 months of ibrutinib treatment. The genes are TRBV2 and TRBJ2-7; D is possibly TRBD2 (5 bases). The CDR3, as DNA: TGTGCCACCGTCCGGGGCGAGCAGTACTTC. It yields the protein CATVRGEQYF.